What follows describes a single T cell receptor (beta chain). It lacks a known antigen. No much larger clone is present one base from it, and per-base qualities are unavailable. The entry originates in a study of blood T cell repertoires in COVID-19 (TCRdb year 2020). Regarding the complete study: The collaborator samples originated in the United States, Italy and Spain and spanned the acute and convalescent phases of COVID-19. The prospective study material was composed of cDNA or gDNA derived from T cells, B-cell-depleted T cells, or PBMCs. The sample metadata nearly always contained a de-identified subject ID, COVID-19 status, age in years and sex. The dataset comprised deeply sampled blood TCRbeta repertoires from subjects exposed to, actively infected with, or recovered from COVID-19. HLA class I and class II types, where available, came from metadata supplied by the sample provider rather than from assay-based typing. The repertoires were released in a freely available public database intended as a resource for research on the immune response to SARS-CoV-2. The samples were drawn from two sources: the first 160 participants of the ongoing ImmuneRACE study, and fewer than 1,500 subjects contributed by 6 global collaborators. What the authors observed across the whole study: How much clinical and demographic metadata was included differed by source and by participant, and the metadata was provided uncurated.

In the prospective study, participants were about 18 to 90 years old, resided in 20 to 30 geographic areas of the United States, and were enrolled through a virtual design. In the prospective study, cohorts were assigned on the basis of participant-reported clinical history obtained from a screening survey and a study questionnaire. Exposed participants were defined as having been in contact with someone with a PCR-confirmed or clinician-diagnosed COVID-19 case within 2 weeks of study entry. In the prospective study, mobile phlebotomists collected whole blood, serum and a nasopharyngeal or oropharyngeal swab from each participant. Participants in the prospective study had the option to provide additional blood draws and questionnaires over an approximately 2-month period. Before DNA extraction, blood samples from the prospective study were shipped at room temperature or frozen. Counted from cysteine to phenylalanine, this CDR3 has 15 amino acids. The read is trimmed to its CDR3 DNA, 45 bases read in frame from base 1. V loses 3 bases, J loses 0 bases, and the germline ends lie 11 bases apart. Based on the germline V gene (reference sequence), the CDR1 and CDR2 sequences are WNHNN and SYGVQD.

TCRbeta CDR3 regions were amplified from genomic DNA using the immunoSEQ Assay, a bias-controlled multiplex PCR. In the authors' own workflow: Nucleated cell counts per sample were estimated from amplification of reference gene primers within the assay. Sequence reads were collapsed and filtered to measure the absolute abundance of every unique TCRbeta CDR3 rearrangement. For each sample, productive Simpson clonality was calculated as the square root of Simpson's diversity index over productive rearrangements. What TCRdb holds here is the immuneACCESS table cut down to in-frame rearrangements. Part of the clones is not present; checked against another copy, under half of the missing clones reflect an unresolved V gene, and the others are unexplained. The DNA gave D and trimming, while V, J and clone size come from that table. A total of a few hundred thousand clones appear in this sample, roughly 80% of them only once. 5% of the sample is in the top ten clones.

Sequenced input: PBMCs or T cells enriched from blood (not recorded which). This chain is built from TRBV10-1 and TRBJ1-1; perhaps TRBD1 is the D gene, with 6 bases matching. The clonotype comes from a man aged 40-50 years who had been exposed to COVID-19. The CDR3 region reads CASSDSTGMNTEAFF. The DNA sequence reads TGCGCCAGCAGTGACTCAACAGGGATGAACACTGAAGCTTTCTTT.